This TCR beta chain was recorded in a study of regulatory T cells in long-lasting Graves disease (dated by TCRdb to 2020 to 2022). About the study as a whole: In the newly diagnosed Graves' disease group, patients had been taking antithyroid drugs for less than 3 months. Patients with persistent Graves' disease were compared with patients with newly diagnosed Graves' disease using TCR sequencing and RNA sequencing of peripheral blood. The study was registered as a clinical trial and conducted in China. A total of about 33 samples underwent TCR sequencing: about 13 from persistent and around 20 from newly diagnosed Graves' disease patients. What the study reported, not specific to this receptor: Compared with newly diagnosed patients, patients with persistent Graves' disease had lower TCR Shannon entropy and fewer highly expanded clones, which suggests clonal expansion. More public clonotypes were shared among persistent patients (roughly 3,000) than among newly diagnosed patients (roughly 1,000). Only the TCR beta chain was sequenced and analyzed. Persistent disease showed preferential use of TRBV28, TRBJ1-2 and TRBJ2-5, whereas newly diagnosed disease favored TRBV20-1 and TRBJ2-1. Only peripheral blood was studied, because thyroid tissue, the primary lesion, was inaccessible. The authors acknowledged the small sample size as a limitation that may reduce accuracy.

This clonotype occurred a few times. Its antigen specificity is not known. No much larger clonotype is one base removed from it; base qualities were not supplied. V loses 5 bases of germline sequence and J loses 2 bases, and the interval between the two ends is 11 bases. Reading the germline V gene gives CDR1 SGHVS and CDR2 FQNEAQ. The CDR3 sequence holds 14 residues, the cysteine and phenylalanine included. Solely the CDR3 DNA is kept, with 42 bases framed from the first base. Per the publication, the time point label means: newly diagnosed GD, antithyroid drugs for less than 3 months. RNA was extracted from PBMCs in TRIzol for both TCR sequencing and RNA sequencing. The diagnosis of Graves' disease followed American Thyroid Association guidelines. Patients for the study were recruited at an endocrinology department in Xi'an, China. From each patient, around 9 milliliters of peripheral blood was collected into an EDTA anticoagulant tube. Ficoll Paque Plus density gradient separation was used to isolate PBMCs, and no additional T cell sorting was done. An Agilent 2100 Bioanalyzer and agarose gel were used to check RNA quality, while a NanoDrop 2000 measured RNA concentration.

Libraries were constructed by multiplex PCR. Reads for this sample came from an Illumina HiSeq 4000. To build TCR beta libraries, CDR3 regions were amplified by Arm-PCR using iRepertoire HTBI primers. PCR products were gel purified before sequencing. For the original study's pipeline: Gene usage analysis of CDR3 amino acid clonotypes relied on the approximately 60 TRBV and about 15 TRBJ segments identified across samples. Filtered high-quality paired reads were merged into contigs using COPE and FqMerger. BLAST was used to align contigs to IMGT TRBV, TRBD and TRBJ reference genes, and CDR3 was defined according to IMGT. Any clonotype with a frequency above 0.1% was classified as a highly expanded clone. Repertoire diversity was measured by Shannon entropy, and V-J evenness by the Gini coefficient. A clonotype was considered public if more than one individual shared it. TCRdb trimmed the raw reads at Q25, called clones with MiXCR and kept productive beta chains. CDR3 protein sequences are deduplicated, and each keeps its most common genes and DNA. These V and J calls originate from TCRdb's pipeline instead of the authors' own analysis. This sample gives hundreds of thousands of distinct CDR3 sequences in total; approximately 16% of them show up just once. 30% of the sample is taken by the ten largest.

This sample was shared with a second study, whose subject was T cells in Graves' hyperthyroidism and ophthalmopathy. The second study reports: A patient counted as having stable Graves' hyperthyroidism if no progression to ophthalmopathy occurred over 18 months of follow-up. Hyperthyroidism patients were newly diagnosed, with disease duration under 2 months, and aged 18 to 65 years. The study excluded patients with uncontrolled infections, other autoimmune diseases, pregnancy or lactation. Clinical symptoms, serum thyroxine and TRAb, thyroid ultrasound, and orbital computed tomography formed the basis for the diagnoses. The first round of RT-PCR for the TCR CDR3 was performed with the HTBI primer set and the Qiagen OneStep RT-PCR kit. Blood samples also contained most of the expanded thyroid clonotypes (frequency above 0.001), which suggests that blood repertoires may reflect thyroid immune responses. A model built on a 13 V-J signature distinguished ophthalmopathy from stable hyperthyroidism, reaching about 88% sensitivity and about 81% specificity in cross-validation and 80%/75% in testing. In validation, the model predicted progression to ophthalmopathy with 55% to 71% sensitivity and 72% to 85% specificity, a median of roughly seven months before onset. To identify distinguishing TCR V-J signatures, a discovery cohort of some 99 patients was used, comprising fewer than 45 with Graves' ophthalmopathy and about 59 with stable Graves' hyperthyroidism. Prospective prediction of ophthalmopathy was tested in an independent validation cohort consisting of roughly 19 hyperthyroidism patients and some 16 patients who later progressed to ophthalmopathy. For training and testing, the 100 patients in the discovery cohort were randomly divided in a 7:3 ratio. In about six Graves' hyperthyroidism patients, the study also compared T-cell repertoires from thyroid tissue with T-cell repertoires from blood. Following sampling, methimazole starting at 30 mg daily was given to hyperthyroidism patients, and high-dose intravenous methylprednisolone was given to ophthalmopathy patients. A second multiplex PCR round built the libraries, followed by size selection and purification. Libraries were sequenced paired-end with 100 bp reads on an Illumina HiSeq2000. Raw data were processed with SOAPnuke, discarding reads with adapters, uncalled bases, mean Phred below 15, or no exact constant-primer or identifier match. COPE v1.2.5 was used to merge high-quality paired reads, and clonotypes were defined as unique nucleotide sequences. MiTCR v1.1 was used to align the clonotypes against IMGT TRBV, TRBD and TRBJ reference segments. The analysis included only V-J combinations with a frequency above 0.0001, which together covered 99% to 99.2% of the repertoires. A TCS score was defined as the ratio of F50 (clonal expansion) to E x V (chaos), with BLOSUM62-based TCRdist applied between CDR3 peptides within each V-J. Welch's t-statistics and random forest reduced several hundred V-J features to roughly 13, which were used in a naive Bayes classifier (R e1071). Sample size was not statistically predetermined, and blinding of investigators to group allocation was not performed. TCR Vbeta CDR3 sequencing of 120 to 150 peripheral blood samples (over 40 ophthalmopathy, about 80 hyperthyroidism and roughly 17 progressor patients) is reported in the paper.

Sample: peripheral blood mononuclear cells (PBMCs), taken at new diagnosis, from a patient treated with antithyroid drugs. The rearrangement joined TRBV7-8 to TRBJ2-3; a weak D assignment points to TRBD2 (6 bases agree). The sequence came from a man aged 35-49 years with Graves disease. Donor details come from another sample of the same person, matched by shared clones. The base sequence is TGTGCCAGCAGCATTGGACTATTCACAGATACGCAGTATTTT. Translated, this gives CASSIGLFTDTQYF.